This T cell receptor (beta chain) was found in a study of a mutant IDH1 vaccine in newly diagnosed glioma. Sequencing was performed with immunoSEQ multiplex PCR; in TCRdb, only in-frame clones are kept and a portion is missing. This table holds 84,000 or so clones, about 81% found once. Time point given: week 47, end of study. In the vaccine, a single dose held 300 ug of the mutant IDH1 20-mer peptide, along with topical imiquimod. A single count supports this clone. Its antigen is not known. There are 14 residues in the CDR3. Germline values: CDR1 MNHNY, CDR2 SVGAGI (reference sequence). V gave up 5 bases and J gave up 6 bases; unmatched junction bases: 10.

The rearrangement links TRBV6-6 to TRBJ2-7; 7 nucleotides agree with TRBD2. The sequences come from PBMCs, collected from a glioma patient whose treatment included an IDH1 peptide vaccine. This TCR was sampled from a man in his forties with glioma. CDR3 DNA sequence: TGTGCCAGCAGTAAATGGGCGGGAGTCGGCGAGCAGTACTTC. Residues: CASSKWAGVGEQYF.